What follows are 17 T cell receptor beta chains derived from one specimen sequenced in a study of blood T cell repertoires in COVID-19. Sequenced by immunoSEQ multiplex PCR; TCRdb stores in-frame clones only, minus some. The sample yields under 200,000 clones, about 84% seen once. The sample consisted of PBMCs or T cells enriched from blood (not recorded which). The receptors were gathered from a man in his forties with acute COVID-19.

This chain connects TRBV30 to TRBJ2-2, with D hard to call. The germline V and J ends were trimmed by 2 bases and 4 bases, with 11 bases remaining between them. CDR3 length equals 14 residues. Germline values: CDR1 GTSNPN, CDR2 SVGIG (reference sequence). The CDR3 DNA sequence: TGTGCCTGGAGTCAACAGACCCTCACCGGGGAGCTGTTTTTT. Amino acids: CAWSQQTLTGELFF.

Written as DNA, the CDR3 is TGTGCCAGCAGTCTGACAGGGGGGACTGAAGCTTTCTTT. Its translation: CASSLTGGTEAFF. This chain links TRBV27 with TRBJ1-1, with 9 bases fitting TRBD1. This CDR3 is 13 amino acids long. Germline loops: CDR1 MNHEY, CDR2 SMNVEV (reference sequence). The junction had 3 bases not matched to a gene; V was cut back by 5 bases and J by 5 bases.

The J gene is TRBJ2-7, the V gene TRBV13, with 10 bases fitting TRBD1. CDR3 size: 15 residues. CDR1 and CDR2 from the germline V gene are PRHDT and FYEKMQ (reference sequence). V was pared by 5 bases and J by 3 bases, with 7 bases of the junction left unmatched. The CDR3 DNA is TGTGCCAGCAGCATTAGACAGGGGGCTGACTACGAGCAGTACTTC. As protein: CASSIRQGADYEQYF.

This clone was observed once. This chain links TRBV25-1 with TRBJ2-5; D is undetermined. Looked up from germline, CDR1 is MGHDK and CDR2 is SYGVNS. CDR3 length: 12 residues. V gave up 4 bases and J gave up 5 bases, with 8 bases separating them. CDR3 bases: TGTGCCAGCAGTGCCCTACGGGAGACCCAGTACTTC. Protein sequence: CASSALRETQYF.

The rearrangement links TRBV9 to TRBJ1-4; possible D gene TRBD1, 6 bases. This CDR3 is 15 amino acids long. V gave up 2 bases and J gave up 2 bases, with 10 bases separating them. From germline, CDR1 is SGDLS and CDR2 YYNGEE. The CDR3 DNA reads TGTGCCAGCAGCGTCTGGGGGGGCACTAATGAAAAACTGTTTTTT. Protein product: CASSVWGGTNEKLFF. Based on the CDR3 plus reference TRBV9 and TRBJ1-4, the full variable domain is DSGVTQTPKHLITATGQRVTLRCSPRSGDLSVYWYQQSLDQGLQFLIQYYNGEERAKGNILERFSAQQFPDLHSELNLSSLELGDSALYFCASSVWGGTNEKLFFGSGTQLSVL.

The chain combines TRBV18 with TRBJ1-2, with 7 bases fitting TRBD1. Germline V gene sequence: CDR1 KGHSH, CDR2 LQKENI. CDR3 size: 14 residues. With V trimmed by 6 bases and J by 7 bases, 11 bases remained unmatched. As DNA, the CDR3 is TGTGCCAGCTCGGAGCCGACAGGGCCGCTTGGCTACACCTTC. This codes for CASSEPTGPLGYTF.

This chain connects TRBV2 to TRBJ1-1; D not resolved. The CDR3 contains 14 residues. Germline values: CDR1 SNHLY, CDR2 FYNNEI. V was cut by 3 bases and J by 5 bases, with 13 bases left in between. CDR3 sequence (DNA): TGTGCCAGCAGTGAGGAGTCTGGGGAGACTGAAGCTTTCTTT. It encodes CASSEESGETEAFF.

This sequence joins TRBV5-4 and TRBJ1-2, with 8 bases matching TRBD1. The CDR3 sequence is 14 residues long. Trimming at V came to 2 bases and at J to 3 bases, leaving 3 bases not matched to a gene. The germline CDR1 and CDR2 sequences are SGHNT and YYREEE (reference sequence). CDR3 sequence reads: CASSLPGQDYGYTF. The CDR3 DNA sequence: TGTGCCAGCAGCTTACCGGGACAGGACTATGGCTACACCTTC.

The chain uses TRBV2 and TRBJ2-2; TRBD1 might be the D (6 bases). The CDR3 loop spans 16 amino acids. CDR1 is SNHLY and CDR2 is FYNNEI in the germline V gene. Trimming removed 4 bases from V and 2 bases from J, with 14 bases in between. CDR3 coding DNA: TGTGCCAGCAGTGCTCCGGCAGGGGTCAACACCGGGGAGCTGTTTTTT. Protein: CASSAPAGVNTGELFF.

The genes are TRBV5-4 and TRBJ2-1; 9 bases match TRBD2. Unmatched junction bases numbered 6, after V lost 1 base and J lost 4 bases. Germline V gives CDR1 SGHNT, CDR2 YYREEE (reference sequence). CDR3 length: 16 residues. CDR3 region: CASSLPGAGGYNEQFF. DNA for the CDR3: TGTGCCAGCAGCTTGCCAGGGGCGGGAGGGTACAATGAGCAGTTCTTC. Full variable domain (missing parts from reference TRBV5-4 and TRBJ2-1): ETGVTQSPTHLIKTRGQQVTLRCSSQSGHNTVSWYQQALGQGPQFIFQYYREEENGRGNFPPRFSGLQFPNYSSELNVNALELDDSALYLCASSLPGAGGYNEQFFGPGTRLTVL.

This clone was detected ten times or more. The chain combines TRBV25-1 with TRBJ2-7; D is unresolved. The CDR3 is 12 residues long. V was pared by 1 base and J by 7 bases, with 8 bases between. Germline V gene data show CDR1 as MGHDK and CDR2 as SYGVNS. The CDR3: CASSEFGLEQYF. The CDR3 DNA follows: TGTGCCAGCAGTGAATTCGGGTTAGAGCAGTACTTC.

The genes are TRBV2 and TRBJ2-5, with D possibly matching TRBD1 (6 bases). The CDR3 contains 12 residues. Trimming stripped 6 bases from V and 5 bases from J, with 10 bases between. Looked up from germline, CDR1 is SNHLY and CDR2 is FYNNEI. CDR3 nucleotide sequence: TGTGCCAGCAGGACTGACAGGGAGACCCAGTACTTC. This gives the protein CASRTDRETQYF.

This clone was seen just once. This chain joins TRBV4-1 and TRBJ1-4, with a weak D call TRBD1 (5 bases). Germline assignment: CDR1 MGHRA and CDR2 YSYEKL. With 4 bases removed from V and 8 bases from J, the gap between germline ends came to 23 bases. This CDR3 has 17 residues. The CDR3 coding sequence is TGCGCCAGCAGCCCAAGAATGGGGCCGCAGGCCGGAGAAAAACTGTTTTTT. This gives the protein CASSPRMGPQAGEKLFF.

The rearrangement joins TRBV28 to TRBJ2-3, with TRBD2 as a possible D gene (5 bases). Germline V CDR1 and CDR2: MDHEN, SYDVKM. V was cut by 4 bases and J by 5 bases, with 13 bases left in between. This CDR3 has 14 residues. This chain's CDR3 is CASSWAARVDTQYF. The CDR3 coding sequence is TGTGCCAGCAGTTGGGCCGCGAGGGTAGATACGCAGTATTTT.

The genes are TRBV5-1 and TRBJ2-3; 12 bases align to TRBD2. Trimming removed 4 bases from V and 6 bases from J; junction bases left unmatched: 6. Germline CDR1 is SGHRS and CDR2 is YFSETQ. The length of the CDR3 is 15 residues. The CDR3 sequence is CASSETSGGPDTQYF. The CDR3 nucleotides are TGCGCCAGCAGCGAGACTAGCGGGGGCCCGGATACGCAGTATTTT.

This chain connects TRBV19 to TRBJ1-4; D gene uncertain. Germline V gene sequence: CDR1 LNHDA, CDR2 SQIVND (reference sequence). The CDR3 has 15 residues. Trimming cost V 5 bases and J 3 bases, with 13 bases left between them. CDR3 bases: TGTGCCAGTAGTCCTCCCGGTACGGCTAATGAAAAACTGTTTTTT. This translates into CASSPPGTANEKLFF.

The J gene is TRBJ1-5, the V gene TRBV6-1; 8 nucleotides align to TRBD1. The CDR3 is made up of 13 amino acids. Trimming removed 0 bases from V and 12 bases from J; junction bases left unmatched: 4. The V gene's germline CDR1 is MNHNS and CDR2 SASEGT. The CDR3 DNA follows: TGTGCCAGCAGTGAAGCAGGAGACAGGGGCCAGCATTTT. Translation gives CASSEAGDRGQHF.